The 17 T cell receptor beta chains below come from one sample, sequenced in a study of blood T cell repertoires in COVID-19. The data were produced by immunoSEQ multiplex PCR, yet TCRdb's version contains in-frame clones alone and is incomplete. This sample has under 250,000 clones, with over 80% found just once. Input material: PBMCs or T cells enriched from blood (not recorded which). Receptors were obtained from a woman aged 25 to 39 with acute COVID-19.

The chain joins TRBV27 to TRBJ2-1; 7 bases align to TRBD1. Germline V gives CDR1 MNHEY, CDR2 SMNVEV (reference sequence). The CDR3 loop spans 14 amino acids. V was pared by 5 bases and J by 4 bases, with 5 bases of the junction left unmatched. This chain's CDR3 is CASSLSTGYNEQFF. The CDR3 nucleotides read TGTGCCAGCAGTCTTTCGACAGGGTACAATGAGCAGTTCTTC.

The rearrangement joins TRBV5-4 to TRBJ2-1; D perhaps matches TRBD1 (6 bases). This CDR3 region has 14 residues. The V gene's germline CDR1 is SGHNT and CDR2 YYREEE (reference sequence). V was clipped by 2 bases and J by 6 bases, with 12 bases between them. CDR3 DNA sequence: TGTGCCAGCAGCTTTCGGCAGGGGTTCAATGAGCAGTTCTTC. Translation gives CASSFRQGFNEQFF. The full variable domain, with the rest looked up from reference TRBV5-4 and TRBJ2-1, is ETGVTQSPTHLIKTRGQQVTLRCSSQSGHNTVSWYQQALGQGPQFIFQYYREEENGRGNFPPRFSGLQFPNYSSELNVNALELDDSALYLCASSFRQGFNEQFFGPGTRLTVL.

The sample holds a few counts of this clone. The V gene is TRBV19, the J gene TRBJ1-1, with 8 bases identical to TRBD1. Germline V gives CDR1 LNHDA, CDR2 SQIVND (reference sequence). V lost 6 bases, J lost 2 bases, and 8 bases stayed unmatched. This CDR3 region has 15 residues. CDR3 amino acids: CASRGLDRANTEAFF. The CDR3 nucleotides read TGTGCCAGTAGGGGCCTGGACAGGGCCAACACTGAAGCTTTCTTT.

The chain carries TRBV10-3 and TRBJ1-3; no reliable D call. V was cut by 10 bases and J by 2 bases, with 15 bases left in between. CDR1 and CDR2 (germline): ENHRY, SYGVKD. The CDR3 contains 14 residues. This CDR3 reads CATVLPGTGNTIYF. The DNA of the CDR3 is TGTGCCACCGTTTTACCGGGTACTGGAAACACCATATATTTT.

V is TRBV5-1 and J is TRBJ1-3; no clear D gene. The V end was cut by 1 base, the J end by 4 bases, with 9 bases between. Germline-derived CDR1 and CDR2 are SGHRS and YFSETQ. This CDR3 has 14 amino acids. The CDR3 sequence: CASSLTAQGNTIYF. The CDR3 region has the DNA TGCGCCAGCAGCTTGACAGCCCAGGGAAACACCATATATTTT.

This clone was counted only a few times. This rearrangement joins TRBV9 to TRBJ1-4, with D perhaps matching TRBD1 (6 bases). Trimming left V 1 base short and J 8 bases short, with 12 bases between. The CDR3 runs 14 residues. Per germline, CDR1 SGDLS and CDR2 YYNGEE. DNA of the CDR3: TGTGCCAGCAGCGTATCAGGGGTGGGGGAAAAACTGTTTTTT. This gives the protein CASSVSGVGEKLFF.

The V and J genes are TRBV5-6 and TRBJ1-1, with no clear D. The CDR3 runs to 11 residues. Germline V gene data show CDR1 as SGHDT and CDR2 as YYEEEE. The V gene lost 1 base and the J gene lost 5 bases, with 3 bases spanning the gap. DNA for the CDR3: TGTGCCAGCAGCTTGACAACTGAAGCTTTCTTT. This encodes CASSLTTEAFF.

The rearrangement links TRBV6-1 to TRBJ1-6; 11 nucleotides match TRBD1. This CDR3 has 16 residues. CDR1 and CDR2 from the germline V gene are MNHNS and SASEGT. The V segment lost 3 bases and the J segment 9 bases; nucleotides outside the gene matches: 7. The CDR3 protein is CASSEPGQGAFSPLHF. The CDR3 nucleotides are TGTGCCAGCAGTGAGCCCGGACAGGGGGCTTTTTCACCCCTCCACTTT.

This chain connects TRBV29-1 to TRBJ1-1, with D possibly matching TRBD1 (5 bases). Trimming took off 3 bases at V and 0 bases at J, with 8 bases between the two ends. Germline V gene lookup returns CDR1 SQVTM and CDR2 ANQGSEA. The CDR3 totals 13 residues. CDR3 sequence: CSVEAGMNTEAFF. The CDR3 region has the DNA TGCAGCGTTGAGGCAGGGATGAACACTGAAGCTTTCTTT.

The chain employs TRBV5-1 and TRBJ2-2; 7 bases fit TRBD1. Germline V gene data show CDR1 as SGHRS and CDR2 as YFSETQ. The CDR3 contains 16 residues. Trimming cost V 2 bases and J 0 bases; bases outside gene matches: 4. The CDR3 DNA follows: TGCGCCAGCAGCTTTTCCGGGACAGCGAACACCGGGGAGCTGTTTTTT. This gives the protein CASSFSGTANTGELFF.

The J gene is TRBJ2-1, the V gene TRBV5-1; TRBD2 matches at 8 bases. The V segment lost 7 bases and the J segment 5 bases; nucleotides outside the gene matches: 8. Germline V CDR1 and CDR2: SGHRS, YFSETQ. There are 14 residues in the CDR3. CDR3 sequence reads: CASQGGGLHNEQFF. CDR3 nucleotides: TGCGCCAGCCAAGGCGGGGGGCTCCACAATGAGCAGTTCTTC.

This CDR3 reads CASSEAGGAQPQHF. As DNA, the CDR3 is TGTGCCAGCAGTGAAGCTGGGGGGGCCCAGCCCCAGCATTTT. The V call is TRBV6-1, the J call TRBJ1-5; weak D call: TRBD1 (6 bases). CDR1 is MNHNS and CDR2 is SASEGT in the germline V gene. This CDR3 comprises 14 residues. The V end lost 0 bases, the J end lost 7 bases, and 10 bases lay between the germline ends.

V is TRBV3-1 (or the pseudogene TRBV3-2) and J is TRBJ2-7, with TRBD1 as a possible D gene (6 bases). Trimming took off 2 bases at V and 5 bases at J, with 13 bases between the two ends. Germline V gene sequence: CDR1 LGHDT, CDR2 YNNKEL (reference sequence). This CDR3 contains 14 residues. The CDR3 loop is CASSQRGSVNEQYF. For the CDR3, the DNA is TGTGCCAGCAGCCAAAGGGGGTCCGTGAACGAGCAGTACTTC.

For the CDR3, the DNA is TGTGCCAGCAGTCTTGGACAGGGGAACTATGGCTACACCTTC. Translating gives CASSLGQGNYGYTF. The chain is built from TRBV28 and TRBJ1-2, with 9 positions matching TRBD1. The V gene end was trimmed by 5 bases and the J gene end by 2 bases; junction bases not matched to a gene: 3. CDR3 length equals 14 residues. Germline V gene lookup returns CDR1 MDHEN and CDR2 SYDVKM.

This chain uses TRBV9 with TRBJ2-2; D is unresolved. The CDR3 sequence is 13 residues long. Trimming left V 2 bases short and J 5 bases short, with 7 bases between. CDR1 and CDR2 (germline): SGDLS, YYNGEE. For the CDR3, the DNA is TGTGCCAGCAGCGTTCGGTGGACCGGGGAGCTGTTTTTT. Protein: CASSVRWTGELFF. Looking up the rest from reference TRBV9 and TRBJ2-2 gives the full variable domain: DSGVTQTPKHLITATGQRVTLRCSPRSGDLSVYWYQQSLDQGLQFLIQYYNGEERAKGNILERFSAQQFPDLHSELNLSSLELGDSALYFCASSVRWTGELFFGEGSRLTVL.

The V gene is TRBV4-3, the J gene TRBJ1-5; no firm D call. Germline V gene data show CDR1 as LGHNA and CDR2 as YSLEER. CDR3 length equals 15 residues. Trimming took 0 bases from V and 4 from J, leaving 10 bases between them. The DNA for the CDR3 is TGCGCCAGCAGCCAAGAAGGTGGAGGGAATCAGCCCCAGCATTTT. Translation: CASSQEGGGNQPQHF.

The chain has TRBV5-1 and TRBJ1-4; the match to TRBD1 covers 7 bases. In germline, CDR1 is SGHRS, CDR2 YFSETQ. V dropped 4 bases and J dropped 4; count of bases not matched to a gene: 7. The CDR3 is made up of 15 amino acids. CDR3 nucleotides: TGCGCCAGCAGCATCCGGACAGGCTTTAATGAAAAACTGTTTTTT. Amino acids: CASSIRTGFNEKLFF.